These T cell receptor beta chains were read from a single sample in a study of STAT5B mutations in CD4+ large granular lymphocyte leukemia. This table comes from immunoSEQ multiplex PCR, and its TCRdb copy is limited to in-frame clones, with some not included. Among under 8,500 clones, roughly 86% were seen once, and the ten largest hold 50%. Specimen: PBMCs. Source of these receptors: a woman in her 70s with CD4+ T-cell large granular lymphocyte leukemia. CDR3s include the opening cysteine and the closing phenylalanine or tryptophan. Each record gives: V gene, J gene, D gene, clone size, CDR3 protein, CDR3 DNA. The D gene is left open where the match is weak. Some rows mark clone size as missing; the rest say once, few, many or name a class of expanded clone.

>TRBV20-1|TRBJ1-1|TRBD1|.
CSAQDRSEAFF
TGCAGTGCTCAGGACAGGAGTGAAGCTTTCTTT
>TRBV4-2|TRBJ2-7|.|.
CASSQDVNKGSTLAYEQYF
TGTGCCAGCAGCCAAGATGTAAACAAGGGGTCCACATTAGCCTACGAGCAGTACTTC
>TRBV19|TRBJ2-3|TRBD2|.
CASSIDKAGGPEDTQYF
TGTGCCAGTAGTATAGACAAAGCGGGGGGGCCGGAAGATACGCAGTATTTT
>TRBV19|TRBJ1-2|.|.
CASSLGRAYGYTF
TGTGCCAGTAGTCTGGGGAGGGCCTATGGCTACACCTTC
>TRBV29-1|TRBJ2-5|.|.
CSVSFMASQETQYF
TGCAGCGTTAGTTTTATGGCAAGTCAAGAGACCCAGTACTTC
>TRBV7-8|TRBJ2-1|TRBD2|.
CASASKRPSGAWNEQFF
TGTGCCAGCGCTTCTAAACGTCCCAGCGGGGCTTGGAATGAGCAGTTCTTC
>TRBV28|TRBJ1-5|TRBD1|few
CASSSDRANQPQHF
TGTGCCAGCAGTTCCGACAGGGCAAATCAGCCCCAGCATTTT
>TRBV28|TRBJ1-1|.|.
CASSPSVQTEAFF
TGTGCCAGCAGTCCCTCGGTCCAGACTGAAGCTTTCTTT
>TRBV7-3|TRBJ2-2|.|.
CASSLFRGEKTGELFF
TGTGCCAGCAGCTTATTTCGCGGGGAAAAGACCGGGGAGCTGTTTTTT
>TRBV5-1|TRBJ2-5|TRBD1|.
CASSLYRVGQGQETQYF
TGCGCCAGCAGCTTGTATCGGGTTGGACAGGGCCAAGAGACCCAGTACTTC
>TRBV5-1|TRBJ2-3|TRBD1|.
CASTPGGQGTDTQYF
TGCGCCAGCACCCCCGGTGGACAGGGCACAGATACGCAGTATTTT
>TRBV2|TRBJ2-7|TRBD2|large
CASRVAGVGYEQYF
TGTGCCAGCAGGGTAGCGGGTGTCGGGTACGAGCAGTACTTC
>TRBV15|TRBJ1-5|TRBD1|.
CATSRVQGKSNQPQHF
TGTGCCACCAGCAGAGTACAGGGGAAGAGCAATCAGCCCCAGCATTTT
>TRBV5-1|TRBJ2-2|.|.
CASSLAAGPNTGELFF
TGCGCCAGCAGCTTGGCCGCGGGGCCAAACACCGGGGAGCTGTTTTTT
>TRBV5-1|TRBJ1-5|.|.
CASSLMGAENQPQHF
TGCGCCAGCAGCTTGATGGGGGCCGAAAATCAGCCCCAGCATTTT
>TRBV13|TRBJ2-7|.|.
CASIGGDSSHEQYF
TGTGCCAGCATTGGGGGAGACTCTTCTCACGAGCAGTACTTC
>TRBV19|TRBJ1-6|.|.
CASGTEYSSPLHF
TGTGCCAGCGGGACGGAGTATTCTTCACCCCTCCACTTT
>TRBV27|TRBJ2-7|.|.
CASSLSLRQSSDYEQYF
TGTGCCAGCAGTTTATCGCTCCGGCAGTCGTCTGACTACGAGCAGTACTTC
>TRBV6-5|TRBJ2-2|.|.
CASSRQSGTGELFF
TGTGCCAGCAGCCGACAGTCCGGCACCGGGGAGCTGTTTTTT
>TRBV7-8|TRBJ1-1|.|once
CASSLAIPGGNTEAFF
TGTGCCAGCAGCTTAGCGATTCCGGGGGGTAACACTGAAGCTTTCTTT
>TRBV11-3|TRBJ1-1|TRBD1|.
CASSLTGGEAFF
TGTGCCAGCAGCCTAACAGGGGGCGAAGCTTTCTTT
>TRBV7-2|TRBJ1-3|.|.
CASSWGDNRNTIYF
TGTGCCAGCAGCTGGGGGGACAACCGAAACACCATATATTTT
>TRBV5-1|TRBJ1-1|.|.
CASSLAWFPAEAFF
TGCGCCAGCAGCTTGGCCTGGTTCCCGGCTGAAGCTTTCTTT
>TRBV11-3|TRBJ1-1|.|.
CASSPGAHTEAFF
TGTGCCAGCAGCCCCGGGGCCCATACTGAAGCTTTCTTT
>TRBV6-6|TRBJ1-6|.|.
CASSPEGHYNSPLHF
TGTGCCAGCAGCCCTGAGGGGCACTATAATTCACCCCTCCACTTT
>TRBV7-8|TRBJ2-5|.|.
CASSRRGPGETQYF
TGTGCCAGCAGCAGACGGGGGCCGGGGGAGACCCAGTACTTC
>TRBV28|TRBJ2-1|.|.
CASCGARSYNEQFF
TGTGCCAGCTGTGGAGCCCGCTCCTACAATGAGCAGTTCTTC
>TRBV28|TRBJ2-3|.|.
CASSGGGSVDTQYF
TGTGCCAGCTCAGGCGGGGGCAGTGTGGATACGCAGTATTTT
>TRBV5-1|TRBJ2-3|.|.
CASSPPTDTQYF
TGCGCCAGCAGCCCCCCCACAGATACGCAGTATTTT
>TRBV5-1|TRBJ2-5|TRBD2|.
CASSLASRGGAQETQYF
TGCGCCAGCAGCTTGGCCAGCCGCGGGGGGGCCCAAGAGACCCAGTACTTC